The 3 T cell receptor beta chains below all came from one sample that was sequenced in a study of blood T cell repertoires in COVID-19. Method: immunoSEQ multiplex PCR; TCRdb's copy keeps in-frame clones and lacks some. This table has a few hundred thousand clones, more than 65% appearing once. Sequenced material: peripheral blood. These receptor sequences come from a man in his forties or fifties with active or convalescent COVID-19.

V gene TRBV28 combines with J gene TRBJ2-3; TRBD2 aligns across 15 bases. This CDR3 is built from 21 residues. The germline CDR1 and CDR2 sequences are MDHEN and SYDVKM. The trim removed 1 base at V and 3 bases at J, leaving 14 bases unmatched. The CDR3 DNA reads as TGTGCCAGCAGTTTATTTCCACCCGGACTAGCGGGAGGGCCAGGAACAGATACGCAGTATTTT. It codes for CASSLFPPGLAGGPGTDTQYF.

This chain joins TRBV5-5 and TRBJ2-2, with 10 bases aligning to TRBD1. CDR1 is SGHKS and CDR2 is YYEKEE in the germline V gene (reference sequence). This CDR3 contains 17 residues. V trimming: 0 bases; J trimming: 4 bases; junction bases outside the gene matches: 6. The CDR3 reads CASSLDDRGQSTGELFF. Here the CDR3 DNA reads TGTGCCAGCAGCTTGGACGACAGGGGGCAGAGCACCGGGGAGCTGTTTTTT.

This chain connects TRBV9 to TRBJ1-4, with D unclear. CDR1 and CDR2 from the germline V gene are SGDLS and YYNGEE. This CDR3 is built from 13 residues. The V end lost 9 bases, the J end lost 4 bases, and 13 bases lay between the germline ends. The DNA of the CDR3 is TGTGCCACCAAACGGGTCCTTAATGAAAAACTGTTTTTT. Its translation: CATKRVLNEKLFF.